This T cell receptor (beta chain) emerged from a study of OX40 agonist ivuxolimab in advanced cancers. For the study at large: Clinicians treated patients with ivuxolimab, an agonistic anti-OX40 (CD134) antibody.

Concerning this clone: Its antigen is not identified.

Repertoires were generated with immunoSEQ multiplex PCR, while TCRdb's copy carries only in-frame clones and drops some. The table records some 62,000 clones, more than 90% of them present only once. Study-wide results and caveats: At 0.1 to 3.0 mg/kg and by week 6, CD4+ and CD8+ T cells in the blood had expanded clonally. Compared with CD4+, CD8+ T cells on average had more expanded clones. Patients who responded partially at 0.1-3.0 mg/kg showed clonal expansion ranking among the lowest.

Trimming removed 4 bases from V and 0 bases from J, with 10 bases in between. Per the germline V gene, CDR1 is LNHDA and CDR2 is SQIVND (reference sequence). The CDR3 is 15 amino acids. The rearrangement joins TRBV19 to TRBJ1-3; D is perhaps TRBD1 (5 bases). Sequences were derived from CD4+ or CD8+ T cells sorted from blood, sampled in a trial of the OX40 agonist ivuxolimab. This clonotype originated in an adult with an advanced solid tumor such as melanoma, head and neck, liver or kidney cancer. CDR3 protein: CASSTSQVSGNTIYF. CDR3 DNA sequence: TGTGCCAGTAGTACCTCACAGGTCTCTGGAAACACCATATATTTT. Full variable domain (outside the CDR3, taken from reference TRBV19 and TRBJ1-3): DGGITQSPKYLFRKEGQNVTLSCEQNLNHDAMYWYRQDPGQGLRLIYYSQIVNDFQKGDIAEGYSVSREKKESFPLTVTSAQKNPTAFYLCASSTSQVSGNTIYFGEGSWLTVV.